These 21 T cell receptor beta chains were all obtained from the same sample, sequenced in a study of OX40 agonist ivuxolimab in advanced cancers. Profiled with immunoSEQ multiplex PCR; TCRdb holds only in-frame clones, not every one. The sample has about 80,000 clones; 70% to 90% are singletons. Material: CD4+ or CD8+ T cells sorted from blood, obtained in a trial of the OX40 agonist ivuxolimab. These receptors were collected from an adult with an advanced solid tumor such as melanoma, head and neck, liver or kidney cancer.

This chain connects TRBV19 to TRBJ2-7; the D gene is possibly TRBD1 (5 bases). CDR3 size: 15 residues. The V gene lost 4 bases and the J gene lost 2 bases, with 15 bases spanning the gap. CDR1 LNHDA and CDR2 SQIVND come from the germline V gene (reference sequence). The CDR3 region is CASSSQGLLTYEQYF. CDR3 nucleotides: TGTGCCAGTAGTAGTCAGGGCCTCCTAACCTACGAGCAGTACTTC.

The chain uses TRBV6-6 and TRBJ2-7, with D perhaps being TRBD1 or TRBD2 (5 bases each). CDR3 size: 13 residues. The V gene's germline CDR1 is MNHNY and CDR2 SVGAGI (reference sequence). V was pared by 11 bases and J by 2 bases, with 16 bases between. CDR3 bases: TGTGCCTCAGCGATTGGGGACCCCTACGAGCAGTACTTC. Residues: CASAIGDPYEQYF.

The rearrangement uses TRBV25-1 and TRBJ1-2; no clear D. The CDR3 length is 14 residues. Germline CDR1 and CDR2: MGHDK and SYGVNS. With 4 bases removed from V and 4 bases from J, the gap between germline ends came to 13 bases. CDR3 residues: CASSGLLGFYGYTF. Written as DNA, the CDR3 is TGTGCCAGCAGTGGCTTGTTGGGCTTCTATGGCTACACCTTC.

CDR3 nucleotides: TGTGCCAGCAGTTCCCGACTAGCGCCCTACGAGCAGTACTTC. Amino acid sequence: CASSSRLAPYEQYF. V is TRBV28 and J is TRBJ2-7; 8 bases line up with TRBD2. In germline, CDR1 is MDHEN, CDR2 SYDVKM. V shed 4 bases and J 2 bases; nucleotides not matched to a gene: 4. The CDR3 length is 14 residues. Full variable domain (missing parts from reference TRBV28 and TRBJ2-7): DVKVTQSSRYLVKRTGEKVFLECVQDMDHENMFWYRQDPGLGLRLIYFSYDVKMKEKGDIPEGYSVSREKKERFSLILESASTNQTSMYLCASSSRLAPYEQYFGPGTRLTVT.

The genes are TRBV10-1 and TRBJ1-1; D not certain. V lost 0 bases, J lost 3 bases, and 11 bases lay in between. Germline V lookup: CDR1 WNHNN, CDR2 SYGVQD (reference sequence). This CDR3 is built from 15 residues. Here the CDR3 DNA reads TGCGCCAGCAGTGAGTCCCGGGTAGTCGACACTGAAGCTTTCTTT. Encoded protein: CASSESRVVDTEAFF.

The V gene is TRBV28, the J gene TRBJ1-5; perhaps TRBD1 as D (6 bases). V gave up 8 bases and J gave up 5 bases, with 10 bases separating them. Germline values: CDR1 MDHEN, CDR2 SYDVKM. This CDR3 has 12 amino acids. In DNA form, the CDR3 reads TGTGCCAGCCCGGACAGATATCAGCCCCAGCATTTT. Amino acid sequence: CASPDRYQPQHF.

In this sample, this clone turned up once. The J gene is TRBJ2-5, the V gene TRBV7-8; tentatively, D is TRBD2 (7 bases). CDR1 is SGHVS, CDR2 FQNEAQ, per germline. The CDR3 covers 15 residues. The ends were cut back, 7 bases at V and 7 bases at J, with 22 bases in the middle. The CDR3 DNA sequence: TGTGCCAGCACCCACGACGGGGGGCCATTTGTGACCCAGTACTTC. It codes for CASTHDGGPFVTQYF.

The chain uses TRBV7-6 and TRBJ1-1, with D perhaps matching TRBD1 (5 bases). The CDR3 is made up of 14 amino acids. CDR1 SGHVS and CDR2 FNYEAQ come from the germline V gene. The V gene lost 5 bases and the J gene lost 4 bases, with 14 bases spanning the gap. CDR3 sequence reads: CASSKVGESTEAFF. Written as DNA, the CDR3 is TGTGCCAGCAGCAAAGTGGGGGAGAGCACTGAAGCTTTCTTT.

The rearrangement uses TRBV21-1 and TRBJ2-5; the table's D gene call, TRBD1, was not cross checked with the DNA. TRBV21-1 is listed as a pseudogene. The CDR3 is 15 amino acids. In nucleotides, the CDR3 is TGTGCCAGCAACTACCTGGGACATCTCCAAGAGACCCAGTACTTC. This sequence encodes CASNYLGHLQETQYF.

The V and J genes are TRBV7-9 and TRBJ2-2; a weak D match, TRBD2 (6 bases). CDR1 is SEHNR and CDR2 is FQNEAQ in the germline V gene (reference sequence). The CDR3 has 17 residues. V was clipped by 4 bases and J by 4 bases, with 19 bases between them. Written as DNA, the CDR3 is TGTGCCAGCAGCTCGGGTCCGAGACTAGGGGCCACCGGGGAGCTGTTTTTT. This translates into CASSSGPRLGATGELFF.

The V call is TRBV7-9, the J call TRBJ2-1; 10 bases are a match to TRBD2. CDR3 size: 15 residues. The V gene end was trimmed by 5 bases and the J gene end by 7 bases; junction bases not matched to a gene: 8. Germline CDR1 and CDR2: SEHNR and FQNEAQ (reference sequence). This CDR3 is CASSKTSGHLNEQFF. The CDR3 nucleotides read TGTGCCAGCAGCAAGACTAGCGGGCATTTAAATGAGCAGTTCTTC.

Points on this clone: This sample also contains other DNA sequences that code for the same CDR3. The chain combines TRBV2 with TRBJ1-1; the D is unclear. V shed 4 bases and J shed 0 bases, with 9 bases lying between them. The germline CDR1 and CDR2 sequences are SNHLY and FYNNEI. The CDR3 runs to 14 residues. In DNA, the CDR3 is TGTGCCAGCAGTGTGGGGATGATGAACACTGAAGCTTTCTTT. Translated: CASSVGMMNTEAFF.

The chain joins TRBV5-4 to TRBJ2-5; 8 bases line up with TRBD2. The CDR3 has 17 residues. Germline CDR1 SGHNT, CDR2 YYREEE (reference sequence). V shed 4 bases and J 3 bases; nucleotides not matched to a gene: 14. Here the CDR3 DNA reads TGTGCCAGCAGCCCGGTCGGGGGGGCTGCAGGGAAAGAGACCCAGTACTTC. It encodes CASSPVGGAAGKETQYF.

This clone came up a few times. The rearrangement joins TRBV5-6 to TRBJ2-5; 10 positions agree with TRBD1. Germline V gene data show CDR1 as SGHDT and CDR2 as YYEEEE. The ends lost 2 bases at V and 2 bases at J; junction bases unmatched: 3. The CDR3 covers 15 residues. CDR3 nucleotide sequence: TGTGCCAGCAGCTTCGGGACAGGGGTACAAGAGACCCAGTACTTC. It specifies CASSFGTGVQETQYF.

This chain joins TRBV4-1 and TRBJ2-5, with D hard to call. The CDR3 is 12 residues long. V was trimmed by 2 bases and J by 5 bases, leaving 6 bases between them. Germline CDR1 reads MGHRA; CDR2 reads YSYEKL. The CDR3 DNA sequence: TGCGCCAGCAGCCAACTACCGGAGACCCAGTACTTC. As protein: CASSQLPETQYF.

The chain joins TRBV20-1 to TRBJ1-1; D unresolved. CDR3 length equals 11 residues. Germline V gives CDR1 DFQATT, CDR2 SNEGSKA (reference sequence). Trimming shortened V by 5 bases and J by 11 bases, and 15 bases separated the two germline ends. The CDR3 coding sequence is TGCAGTGCTCCACTTTACCAGAATGCTTTCTTT. Encoded protein: CSAPLYQNAFF.

The V gene is TRBV27, the J gene TRBJ2-6; no reliable D call. V was cut by 2 bases and J by 2 bases, with 7 bases left in between. The CDR3 contains 15 residues. CDR1 and CDR2 (germline): MNHEY, SMNVEV (reference sequence). The CDR3 bases are TGTGCCAGCAGTTTACTCGAGGCTGGGGCCAACGTCCTGACTTTC. Protein sequence: CASSLLEAGANVLTF.

This sequence joins TRBV7-2 and TRBJ2-6; TRBD2 aligns across 8 bases. Germline values: CDR1 SGHTA, CDR2 FQGNSA. Trimming cost V 3 bases and J 0 bases; bases outside gene matches: 7. There are 18 residues in the CDR3. CDR3 nucleotide sequence: TGTGCCAGCAGCTTGGTAGCGGGGTCATACTCTGGGGCCAACGTCCTGACTTTC. This gives the protein CASSLVAGSYSGANVLTF.

The chain employs TRBV21-1 and TRBJ1-1. TRBV21-1 represents a pseudogene. The CDR3 contains 13 residues. Here the CDR3 DNA reads TGTGCCAGCAGCACCTTACTGAACACTGAAGCTTTCTTT. This translates into CASSTLLNTEAFF.

The rearrangement uses TRBV27 and TRBJ2-7; D is undetermined. V was pared by 2 bases and J by 0 bases, with 14 bases between. CDR3 length: 16 residues. Germline lookup yields CDR1 MNHEY and CDR2 SMNVEV (reference sequence). In nucleotides, the CDR3 is TGTGCCAGCAGTTTACGGCGTGTCGGAAGCTCCTACGAGCAGTACTTC. Translating gives CASSLRRVGSSYEQYF.

This clone was seen a handful of times. The chain joins TRBV12-5 to TRBJ1-2; 7 bases map to TRBD1. CDR3 size: 14 residues. The germline V gene encodes CDR1 LGHNT and CDR2 FRNRAP. V dropped 4 bases and J dropped 5; count of bases not matched to a gene: 7. Written as DNA, the CDR3 is TGTGCTAGTGGTTCACTCAGGGGGGATTATGGCTACACCTTC. Translated: CASGSLRGDYGYTF.